What follows describes a single T cell receptor (beta chain). The target antigen is unknown. The germline V and J ends were trimmed by 6 bases and 2 bases, with 10 bases remaining between them. This CDR3 is 13 amino acids long. Germline V CDR1 and CDR2: WNHNN, SYGVQD (reference sequence). Using RNA transcripts as the source, TCR beta CDR3 regions were amplified. First-round RT-PCR targeting the TCR CDR3 was performed with the HTBI primer set. Using its own MiXCR run on the multiplex PCR reads, TCRdb lists one record per CDR3 protein. The sample has 500,000 to 600,000 distinct CDR3 sequences, around 43% seen once. These data are taken from a study of T cells in Graves' hyperthyroidism and ophthalmopathy. Broader study findings: Ophthalmopathy could be told apart from stable hyperthyroidism with a 13 V-J model.

The V gene is TRBV10-1, the J gene TRBJ1-2; D may be TRBD1 (5 bases). The specimen was peripheral blood or thyroid tissue (not recorded which). The TCR originated in an adult woman with Graves' disease, either hyperthyroidism or ophthalmopathy (not recorded which). The CDR3 coding sequence is TGCGCCAGCAGCCGGGGACGGAACTATGGCTACACCTTC. It translates to CASSRGRNYGYTF.